Included here is one TCR beta chain sequence, with context. Its cognate antigen has yet to be identified. The record has no base qualities; no much larger clone is one base away. These data are taken from a study of blood T cell repertoires in COVID-19 (dated by TCRdb to 2020 to 2021). Regarding the study in general: Collaborator samples came from the United States, Italy and Spain and covered acute and convalescent phases of COVID-19. The prospective study material was composed of cDNA or gDNA derived from T cells, B-cell-depleted T cells, or PBMCs. Subjects who had been exposed to COVID-19, were actively infected with it, or had recovered from it provided the deeply sampled blood TCRbeta repertoires that made up the dataset. The repertoires were released in a freely available public database intended as a resource for research on the immune response to SARS-CoV-2. Samples were obtained from the ongoing ImmuneRACE study (first 160 participants) and from some 1,200 subjects provided by 6 global collaborators. Sample metadata almost always included a de-identified subject ID, COVID-19 status, age in years and sex. Where available, HLA class I and class II types were obtained from metadata supplied by the sample provider rather than from assay-based typing. The paper as a whole reports these results and caveats: How much clinical and demographic metadata was included differed by source and by participant, and the metadata was provided uncurated.

Relative to germline, V is missing 3 bases and J is missing 4 bases, with 5 bases of the junction outside any gene match. The CDR1 and CDR2 encoded by the germline V gene (reference sequence) are LNHNV and YYDKDF. There are 15 amino acids in the CDR3, from cysteine to phenylalanine inclusive. The CDR3 DNA has 45 bases and is translated from base 1. TCRbeta CDR3 regions were amplified from genomic DNA by means of the immunoSEQ Assay, a bias-controlled multiplex PCR. Turning to the authors' computational methods: Within the assay, amplification of reference gene primers was used to estimate how many nucleated cells each sample contained. Sequence reads were collapsed and filtered to measure the absolute abundance of every unique TCRbeta CDR3 rearrangement. Productive Simpson clonality was computed per sample as the square root of Simpson's diversity index over productive rearrangements. Not all clones reach the TCRdb copy of this immuneACCESS table, which keeps in-frame sequences only. Checked studies attribute under half of the gap to unresolved V genes and leave the rest unexplained. The D gene and trimming were derived from the DNA, and the V and J assignments and clone size from that table. Here the sample has more than 350,000 clones; over 75% occur a single time. The ten top clones hold roughly a tenth of the sample.

One collaborating source in Seattle enrolled patients during active infection and followed them longitudinally through the course of disease. Whole blood was collected in K2EDTA tubes by collaborating institutions according to the institutions' own protocols. For TCRbeta analysis, collaborators shipped samples in one of three forms: frozen whole blood, isolated PBMCs, or DNA extracted from either of those sample types. Recombination linked TRBV15 to TRBJ1-3; the central 8 bases match TRBD1. The TCR originated in a woman in her thirties with COVID-19, enrolled during active disease. Material for sequencing was peripheral blood. The CDR3 protein is CATSSHRGSGNTIYF. The DNA reads as follows: TGTGCCACCAGCAGCCACAGGGGGTCCGGAAACACCATATATTTT.